A single sample gave rise to the 9 T cell receptor beta chains below, sequenced in a study of patients and donors after allogeneic stem cell transplantation. One entry per CDR3 protein results from TCRdb running MiXCR on the RT-PCR reads. The repertoire consists of approximately 150,000 distinct CDR3 sequences, with approximately 30% occurring once and the leading ten covering 3.2%. Material for sequencing was blood, either unsorted or a sorted T cell fraction (not recorded which). The source is a human donor who was either an allogeneic HSCT recipient or a stem cell or donor lymphocyte infusion donor (not recorded which). It is not recorded whose cells these are; they may come from a transplant donor.

This clonotype was seen a handful of times. This chain connects TRBV29-1 to TRBJ2-7; TRBD1 matches at 7 bases. V gave up 7 bases and J gave up 4 bases; unmatched junction bases: 10. This CDR3 region has 13 residues. Germline V gene lookup returns CDR1 SQVTM and CDR2 ANQGSEA. Written as DNA, the CDR3 is TGCAGCGCCAAACAGGGGTTTGAGTACGAGCAGTACTTC. It is translated as CSAKQGFEYEQYF.

This clonotype was seen many times. The V and J genes are TRBV4-3 and TRBJ1-1; D ambiguous. Trimming cost V 0 bases and J 0 bases, with 14 bases left between them. The CDR3 is 17 amino acids. Germline V gives CDR1 LGHNA, CDR2 YSLEER. The CDR3 nucleotides read TGCGCCAGCAGCCAAGATTCAATGCGGGATTTGAACACTGAAGCTTTCTTT. Translated, it gives CASSQDSMRDLNTEAFF.

This clonotype was recorded a few times. The V gene is TRBV7-6, the J gene TRBJ2-7; TRBD2 might be the D (5 bases). This CDR3 has 15 residues. Per germline, CDR1 SGHVS and CDR2 FNYEAQ. V was clipped by 1 base and J by 3 bases, with 13 bases between them. This CDR3 reads CASSLVTSLGYEQYF. The CDR3 DNA follows: TGTGCCAGCAGCTTAGTTACTAGTCTAGGCTACGAGCAGTACTTC.

This clonotype was found many times. The CDR3 DNA is TGCGCCAGCAGCCACGACCTGACAGGGGGGGGCTACACCTTC. It specifies CASSHDLTGGGYTF. The chain links TRBV4-3 to TRBJ1-2; 9 bases agree with TRBD1. This CDR3 contains 14 residues. Germline CDR1 reads LGHNA; CDR2 reads YSLEER. Trimming removed 3 bases from V and 8 bases from J; junction bases left unmatched: 7.

The CDR3 sequence is CSVGQSNTGELFF. CDR3 coding DNA: TGCAGCGTTGGGCAGTCGAACACCGGGGAGCTGTTTTTT. The chain couples TRBV29-1 to TRBJ2-2; D gene uncertain. The germline V and J ends were trimmed by 4 bases and 0 bases, with 6 bases remaining between them. This CDR3 spans 13 amino acids. The germline gives CDR1 SQVTM, CDR2 ANQGSEA.

This clonotype occurred a few times. The gene calls are TRBV24-1 and TRBJ2-3, with 9 bases fitting TRBD1. This CDR3 has 15 amino acids. The germline V gene encodes CDR1 KGHDR and CDR2 SFDVKD. V lost 4 bases, J lost 7 bases, and 8 bases stayed unmatched. CDR3 loop: CATSEAGTGIHTQYF. CDR3 sequence (DNA): TGTGCCACCAGTGAAGCCGGGACAGGGATCCATACGCAGTATTTT.

This clonotype was found many times. V gene TRBV20-1 combines with J gene TRBJ2-7; 10 bases are shared with TRBD2. The junction had 8 bases not matched to a gene; V was cut back by 7 bases and J by 2 bases. This CDR3 region has 14 residues. Germline CDR1 reads DFQATT; CDR2 reads SNEGSKA (reference sequence). CDR3 sequence: CSVDKTSGTYEQYF. In nucleotides, the CDR3 is TGCAGTGTTGATAAAACTAGCGGGACCTACGAGCAGTACTTC.

The chain is built from TRBV20-1 and TRBJ1-3, with 7 bases aligning to TRBD1. Germline values: CDR1 DFQATT, CDR2 SNEGSKA (reference sequence). The CDR3 length is 15 residues. V lost 6 bases, J lost 0 bases, and 8 bases stayed unmatched. The CDR3 sequence is CSANPQGSSGNTIYF. CDR3 in DNA: TGCAGTGCCAACCCACAGGGGAGCTCTGGAAACACCATATATTTT.

This chain links TRBV5-1 with TRBJ1-1; the D gene is possibly TRBD1 (6 bases). Germline CDR1 is SGHRS and CDR2 is YFSETQ. The length of the CDR3 is 12 residues. V lost 4 bases to trimming and J lost 11 bases, with 15 bases between them. This chain's CDR3 is CASSNITGIAFF. CDR3 DNA: TGCGCCAGCAGCAACATTACAGGGATTGCTTTCTTT. Using reference TRBV5-1 and TRBJ1-1 for the parts outside the CDR3, the full variable domain is KAGVTQTPRYLIKTRGQQVTLSCSPISGHRSVSWYQQTPGQGLQFLFEYFSETQRNKGNFPGRFSGRQFSNSRSEMNVSTLELGDSALYLCASSNITGIAFFGQGTRLTVV.